Listed below are T cell receptor beta chains from one sample, sequenced in a study of blood T cell repertoires in COVID-19. The method was immunoSEQ multiplex PCR; TCRdb's version includes in-frame clones alone and lacks a portion of them. This table has roughly 250,000 clones, 70% to 85% appearing once. The sample consisted of peripheral blood. These receptors all come from a woman of 80 years or more with active or convalescent COVID-19. Each CDR3 is given with its conserved first and last residue. D genes are given only for firm matches. A row's size may be missing; if present it is once, few, many or a size class.

D	size	J	length	V	CDR3	DNA
-	-	TRBJ2-5	14	TRBV15	CATSRFTGKETQYF	TGTGCCACCAGCAGGTTCACGGGGAAAGAGACCCAGTACTTC
-	-	TRBJ1-5	14	TRBV3-1/TRBV3-2	CASSQAGISQPQHF	TGTGCCAGCAGCCAAGCAGGGATCAGTCAGCCCCAGCATTTT
TRBD1	-	TRBJ2-1	12	TRBV25-1	CASSGWDRVRFF	TGTGCCAGCAGTGGATGGGACAGGGTGCGGTTCTTC
TRBD2	-	TRBJ2-3	14	TRBV5-1	CASSSGLATDTQYF	TGCGCCAGCAGCTCCGGACTAGCAACAGATACGCAGTATTTT
-	-	TRBJ2-5	13	TRBV11-2	CASSLGGRETQYF	TGTGCCAGCAGCCTCGGAGGGCGGGAGACCCAGTACTTC
-	-	TRBJ1-3	16	TRBV25-1	CASTSSSRFSGNTIYF	TGTGCCAGCACCAGTTCTTCCCGTTTCTCTGGAAACACCATATATTTT
-	-	TRBJ1-3	16	TRBV28	CASSGRTAREGNTIYF	TGTGCCAGCAGTGGACGGACAGCCCGTGAAGGAAACACCATATATTTT
-	few	TRBJ2-3	13	TRBV5-6	CASSLDQTDTQYF	TGTGCCAGCAGCTTGGATCAGACAGATACGCAGTATTTT
-	-	TRBJ2-2	15	TRBV30	CAWSVGSLYTGELFF	TGTGCCTGGAGTGTTGGGAGCTTGTACACCGGGGAGCTGTTTTTT
-	once	TRBJ1-1	15	TRBV19	CASKLGVTLNTEAFF	TGTGCCAGTAAGCTCGGGGTAACCCTGAACACTGAAGCTTTCTTT
-	-	TRBJ2-7	15	TRBV28	CASSLRGRVPYEQYF	TGTGCCAGCAGTTTAAGGGGCAGGGTGCCGTACGAGCAGTACTTC
-	-	TRBJ1-1	14	TRBV7-2	CASRPSTGNTEAFF	TGTGCCAGCAGACCTAGTACAGGGAACACTGAAGCTTTCTTT
-	-	TRBJ2-7	13	TRBV11-2	CASSLESTGEQYF	TGTGCCAGCAGCTTAGAGAGTACGGGAGAGCAGTACTTC
-	once	TRBJ1-1	17	TRBV10-3	CAISPRRGSSGDTEAFF	TGTGCCATCAGCCCCCGTCGGGGAAGTAGTGGGGACACTGAAGCTTTCTTT
TRBD2	-	TRBJ2-7	14	TRBV20-1	CSASPPGLGYEQYF	TGCAGTGCTAGTCCTCCGGGACTAGGCTACGAGCAGTACTTC
TRBD1	-	TRBJ1-2	13	TRBV19	CASSPGQGYGYTF	TGTGCCAGTAGTCCGGGACAGGGCTATGGCTACACCTTC
-	-	TRBJ1-2	15	TRBV7-2	CASSLRGGGGRGYTF	TGTGCCAGCAGCTTACGGGGGGGAGGCGGTCGCGGCTACACCTTC
-	-	TRBJ1-1	15	TRBV6-5	CASSLYQVPNTEAFF	TGTGCCAGCAGTCTATACCAGGTACCCAACACTGAAGCTTTCTTT
-	-	TRBJ2-6	16	TRBV7-6	CASSLLAYSGANVLTF	TGTGCCAGCAGCTTACTAGCTTACTCTGGGGCCAACGTCCTGACTTTC
-	-	TRBJ2-5	17	TRBV1	CTSSQDDEAGGQETQYF	TGCACCAGCAGCCAAGATGACGAGGCGGGGGGGCAAGAGACCCAGTACTTC
-	-	TRBJ1-6	13	TRBV30	CAWSTGFDSPLHF	TGTGCCTGGAGTACAGGGTTCGATTCACCCCTCCACTTT
-	once	TRBJ1-1	11	TRBV29-1	CSVLQGAEAFF	TGCAGCGTCTTACAGGGTGCTGAAGCTTTCTTT
TRBD1	-	TRBJ1-2	13	TRBV28	CASRGQGDYGYTF	TGTGCCAGCAGGGGACAGGGAGACTATGGCTACACCTTC
-	-	TRBJ1-5	13	TRBV5-1	CASSSDSNQPQHF	TGCGCCAGCAGCTCTGACTCCAATCAGCCCCAGCATTTT
TRBD1	-	TRBJ2-1	15	TRBV19	CASSIRDSPYNEQFF	TGTGCCAGTAGTATTAGGGACAGTCCCTACAATGAGCAGTTCTTC
TRBD2	-	TRBJ2-5	14	TRBV25-1	CASSETSAQETQYF	TGTGCCAGCAGTGAAACTAGCGCGCAAGAGACCCAGTACTTC
-	-	TRBJ1-4	14	TRBV11-2	CASSQLLQVEKLFF	TGTGCCAGCAGCCAGCTCCTACAGGTTGAAAAACTGTTTTTT
TRBD2	-	TRBJ2-3	15	TRBV4-2	CASSQASGVTDTQYF	TGTGCCAGCAGCCAAGCTAGCGGGGTTACAGATACGCAGTATTTT
-	-	TRBJ1-1	14	TRBV6-5	CASWMGSLVTEAFF	TGTGCCAGCTGGATGGGGAGTCTGGTTACTGAAGCTTTCTTT
TRBD2	-	TRBJ2-7	16	TRBV18	CASSPSLRREVDEQYF	TGTGCCAGCTCACCCTCCCTACGGCGGGAGGTGGACGAGCAGTACTTC
TRBD1	-	TRBJ1-5	14	TRBV7-2	CASSSRQGSQPQHF	TGTGCCAGCAGCTCGAGACAGGGTTCTCAGCCCCAGCATTTT
-	-	TRBJ2-1	18	TRBV4-2	CASSRLRYRADSYNEQFF	TGTGCCAGCAGCCGACTCCGTTACAGGGCGGACTCCTACAATGAGCAGTTCTTC
-	-	TRBJ1-2	13	TRBV5-5	CASNLQGMGGYTF	TGTGCCAGCAATCTACAGGGAATGGGTGGCTACACCTTC
-	-	TRBJ2-7	16	TRBV10-3	CAISDYGTSSTYEQYF	TGTGCCATCAGTGACTACGGGACATCATCAACCTACGAGCAGTACTTC
TRBD1	-	TRBJ2-5	14	TRBV6-1	CASSEGTGRETQYF	TGTGCCAGCAGTGAAGGGACAGGGAGAGAGACCCAGTACTTC
-	-	TRBJ1-5	16	TRBV7-8	CASSLGGRGKHQPQHF	TGTGCCAGCAGCTTAGGGGGCAGGGGTAAACATCAGCCCCAGCATTTT
TRBD2	-	TRBJ2-3	15	TRBV5-6	CASTPAGESTDTQYF	TGTGCCAGCACGCCAGCGGGAGAAAGCACAGATACGCAGTATTTT
-	few	TRBJ1-1	13	TRBV12-3/TRBV12-4	CASSLMESAEAFF	TGTGCCAGCAGCCTTATGGAAAGCGCTGAAGCTTTCTTT
TRBD1	-	TRBJ1-1	14	TRBV6-5	CASTGQGAFTEAFF	TGTGCCAGCACTGGACAGGGGGCATTCACTGAAGCTTTCTTT
TRBD2	-	TRBJ2-3	16	TRBV19	CASSIDGAVWREVGYF	TGTGCCAGTAGTATAGATGGGGCGGTATGGCGGGAGGTCGGGTATTTT
TRBD1	-	TRBJ1-2	14	TRBV29-1	CSVEVRGQPYGYTF	TGCAGCGTTGAAGTCCGGGGACAGCCGTATGGCTACACCTTC
-	-	TRBJ1-5	15	TRBV7-2	CASSFYGVSNQPQHF	TGTGCCAGCAGCTTTTACGGGGTGAGCAATCAGCCCCAGCATTTT
TRBD1	once	TRBJ1-2	15	TRBV18	CASSPSTGLGYGYTF	TGTGCCAGCTCACCCTCGACAGGGTTGGGCTATGGCTACACCTTC
-	-	TRBJ1-2	13	TRBV2	CASSKNINYGYTF	TGTGCCAGCAGTAAGAACATTAACTATGGCTACACCTTC
TRBD2	-	TRBJ2-1	15	TRBV14	CASSQVGLVHNEQFF	TGTGCCAGCAGCCAAGTGGGACTAGTGCACAATGAGCAGTTCTTC
TRBD1	-	TRBJ1-1	14	TRBV2	CASDMQGTGTEAFF	TGTGCCAGCGATATGCAGGGGACAGGTACTGAAGCTTTCTTT
TRBD2	-	TRBJ2-7	15	TRBV28	CASSLRLAGTYEQYF	TGTGCCAGCAGTTTGAGGCTAGCGGGAACCTACGAGCAGTACTTC
-	few	TRBJ1-1	13	TRBV3-1/TRBV3-2	CASSQLRNTEAFF	TGTGCCAGCAGCCAACTCAGGAACACTGAAGCTTTCTTT
TRBD2	-	TRBJ2-1	15	TRBV6-6	CASSYSSGIHNEQFF	TGTGCCAGCAGTTATTCTAGCGGGATCCACAATGAGCAGTTCTTC
TRBD2	-	TRBJ2-1	15	TRBV11-2	CASSGHGTSGNEQFF	TGTGCCAGCAGCGGACACGGGACTAGCGGGAATGAGCAGTTCTTC
-	-	TRBJ1-3	14	TRBV6-5	CASSIRQSGNTIYF	TGTGCCAGCAGTATAAGACAGTCTGGAAACACCATATATTTT
TRBD2	-	TRBJ2-2	15	TRBV9	CASSGTGGVSGELFF	TGTGCCAGCAGTGGAACGGGGGGAGTCTCCGGGGAGCTGTTTTTT
-	few	TRBJ2-1	15	TRBV2	CASEAPGLEGNEQFF	TGTGCCAGCGAGGCCCCGGGACTCGAGGGGAATGAGCAGTTCTTC
-	-	TRBJ1-2	13	TRBV10-3	CAISAAGDYGYTF	TGTGCCATCAGTGCCGCAGGGGACTATGGCTACACCTTC
TRBD1	-	TRBJ1-2	15	TRBV15	CATARGVERNYGYTF	TGTGCCACTGCCAGGGGGGTGGAGAGAAACTATGGCTACACCTTC
-	once	TRBJ1-5	17	TRBV15	CATSRNRDIYSHQPQHF	TGTGCCACCAGCAGAAACCGGGACATTTATTCGCATCAGCCCCAGCATTTT
TRBD1	-	TRBJ1-4	15	TRBV19	CASRDRGRGNEKLFF	TGTGCCAGTAGGGACAGGGGAAGGGGCAATGAAAAACTGTTTTTT
-	-	TRBJ2-1	12	TRBV11-2	CASSVAFGEQFF	TGTGCCAGCAGTGTAGCTTTTGGTGAGCAGTTCTTC
TRBD1	-	TRBJ2-3	14	TRBV5-1	CASSLQGGTDTQYF	TGCGCCAGCAGCTTGCAGGGGGGCACAGATACGCAGTATTTT
-	-	TRBJ1-1	18	TRBV7-8	CASSLDPPNGGVNTEAFF	TGTGCCAGCAGCTTAGACCCCCCCAACGGGGGAGTAAACACTGAAGCTTTCTTT